The clone carrying this TCR beta chain was counted a few times. Its antigen remains unknown. The investigators amplified TCR beta CDR3 regions from RNA transcripts. In the first-round RT-PCR of the TCR CDR3, the HTBI primer set was used. TCRdb redid the calling of the multiplex PCR reads with MiXCR, one entry per CDR3 protein. Of over 400,000 distinct CDR3 sequences in the sample, roughly 14% are singletons; the top ten hold less than 15%. The sample is drawn from a study of T cells in Graves' hyperthyroidism and ophthalmopathy. The CDR3 contains 14 residues. Trimming shortened V by 6 bases and J by 4 bases, and 10 bases separated the two germline ends. The germline CDR1 and CDR2 sequences are SNHLY and FYNNEI. Study-wide findings and caveats: Most thyroid clonotypes that were expanded above 0.001 also turned up in blood. A 13 V-J model separated ophthalmopathy from stable hyperthyroidism. The model made its ophthalmopathy prediction, and onset followed a median roughly six months later.

The receptor was isolated from a man aged 18 to 30 with Graves' ophthalmopathy. Sequenced sample: blood. The gene calls are TRBV2 and TRBJ2-6; D call uncertain. CDR3 DNA sequence: TGTGCCAGCAGGGAGACATGGGGGGCCAACGTCCTGACTTTC. As protein: CASRETWGANVLTF.